Shown below are 3 T cell receptor beta chains from a single sample sequenced in a study of blood T cell repertoires in COVID-19. Here immunoSEQ multiplex PCR was the method, and the copy in TCRdb shows in-frame clones only, minus some. The sample has 180,000 or so clones; approximately 80% are singletons. Input material: PBMCs or T cells enriched from blood (not recorded which). The receptor set was obtained from a man aged 45 to 65 who had recovered from COVID-19.

This sequence joins TRBV30 and TRBJ2-3; D is possibly TRBD1 (6 bases). The CDR3 runs to 13 residues. In germline, CDR1 is GTSNPN, CDR2 SVGIG (reference sequence). Trimming removed 8 bases from V and 5 bases from J, with 17 bases in between. In nucleotides, the CDR3 is TGTGCCCTCGGACAGCATCCAAGAGATACGCAGTATTTT. It codes for CALGQHPRDTQYF.

The chain links TRBV3-1 (or the pseudogene TRBV3-2) to TRBJ1-2; possible D gene TRBD1, 6 bases. This CDR3 is 15 amino acids long. The V end was cut by 7 bases, the J end by 4 bases, with 19 bases between. CDR1 is LGHDT, CDR2 YNNKEL, per germline (reference sequence). In DNA, the CDR3 is TGTGCCAGCACCCCCATAAGGGGGTCTAGCTATGGCTACACCTTC. Its translation is CASTPIRGSSYGYTF.

The chain uses TRBV7-2 and TRBJ1-5, with a weak D call TRBD1 (6 bases). Germline V lookup: CDR1 SGHTA, CDR2 FQGNSA. Trimming shortened V by 5 bases and J by 6 bases, and 17 bases separated the two germline ends. This CDR3 has 15 amino acids. The CDR3 is CASSTRAGVVQPQHF. For the CDR3, the DNA is TGTGCCAGCAGCACCAGGGCAGGGGTAGTTCAGCCCCAGCATTTT.